This T cell receptor beta chain was retrieved from a study of Ad26.COV2.S vaccination and SARS-CoV-2 variants. Here immunoSEQ multiplex PCR was the method, and the copy in TCRdb shows in-frame clones only, minus some. The data hold 350,000 to 450,000 clones, with around 90% observed a single time. This CDR3 has 17 amino acids. Looked up from germline, CDR1 is SGHKS and CDR2 is YYEKEE (reference sequence). V shed 0 bases and J shed 5 bases, with 20 bases lying between them. This sequence joins TRBV5-5 and TRBJ2-5, with D perhaps given as TRBD1 or TRBD2 (5 bases each). This receptor was taken from a human donor who had recovered from COVID-19. The sample consisted of peripheral blood, taken after recovery from COVID-19. This CDR3 reads CASSLAVGGGLGETQYF. The CDR3 nucleotides are TGTGCCAGCAGCTTGGCAGTTGGTGGGGGTCTGGGGGAGACCCAGTACTTC.